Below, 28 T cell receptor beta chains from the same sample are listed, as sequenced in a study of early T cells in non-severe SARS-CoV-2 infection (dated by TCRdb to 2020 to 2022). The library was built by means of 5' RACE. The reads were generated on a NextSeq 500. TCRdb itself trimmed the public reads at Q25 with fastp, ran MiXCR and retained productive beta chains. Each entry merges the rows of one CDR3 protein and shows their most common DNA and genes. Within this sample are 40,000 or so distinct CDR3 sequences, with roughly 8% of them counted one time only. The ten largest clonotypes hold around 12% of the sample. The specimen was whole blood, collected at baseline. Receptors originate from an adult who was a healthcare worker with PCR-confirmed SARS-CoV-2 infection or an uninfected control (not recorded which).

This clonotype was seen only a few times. The CDR3 DNA reads as TGTGCCAGCAGAATCTACAGGGAAAACACCGGGGAGCTGTTTTTT. Amino acids: CASRIYRENTGELFF. The chain links TRBV28 to TRBJ2-2, with D maybe TRBD1 (6 bases). V shed 6 bases and J shed 2 bases, with 13 bases lying between them. The CDR3 has 15 residues. Germline V lookup: CDR1 MDHEN, CDR2 SYDVKM. The whole variable domain, filled in from reference TRBV28 and TRBJ2-2, reads DVKVTQSSRYLVKRTGEKVFLECVQDMDHENMFWYRQDPGLGLRLIYFSYDVKMKEKGDIPEGYSVSREKKERFSLILESASTNQTSMYLCASRIYRENTGELFFGEGSRLTVL.

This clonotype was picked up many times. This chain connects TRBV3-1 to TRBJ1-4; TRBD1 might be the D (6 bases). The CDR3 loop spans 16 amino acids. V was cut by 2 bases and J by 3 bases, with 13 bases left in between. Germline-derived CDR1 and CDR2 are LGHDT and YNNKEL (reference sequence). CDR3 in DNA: TGTGCCAGCAGCCAACAGGGGAGGGAAGCTAATGAAAAACTGTTTTTT. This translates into CASSQQGREANEKLFF.

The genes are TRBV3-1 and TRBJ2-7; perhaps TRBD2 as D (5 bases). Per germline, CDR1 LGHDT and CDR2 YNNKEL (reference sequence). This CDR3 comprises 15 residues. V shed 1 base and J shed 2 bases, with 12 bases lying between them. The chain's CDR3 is CASSQVIGNTYEQYF. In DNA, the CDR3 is TGTGCCAGCAGCCAAGTAATCGGGAACACCTACGAGCAGTACTTC.

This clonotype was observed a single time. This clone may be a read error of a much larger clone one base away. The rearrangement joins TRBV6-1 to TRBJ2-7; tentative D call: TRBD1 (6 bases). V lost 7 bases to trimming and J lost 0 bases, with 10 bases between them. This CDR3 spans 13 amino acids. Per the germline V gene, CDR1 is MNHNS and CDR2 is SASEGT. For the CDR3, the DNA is TGTGCCAGCATGGCACAGGGCTCCTACGAGCAGTACTTC. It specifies CASMAQGSYEQYF.

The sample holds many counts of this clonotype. CDR3 protein: CASSPRESYGYTF. CDR3 DNA sequence: TGTGCCAGCTCACCACGCGAATCCTATGGCTACACCTTC. The genes are TRBV18 and TRBJ1-2; D is unresolved. The CDR3 consists of 13 residues. The germline CDR1 and CDR2 sequences are KGHSH and LQKENI. With 1 base removed from V and 4 bases from J, the gap between germline ends came to 7 bases.

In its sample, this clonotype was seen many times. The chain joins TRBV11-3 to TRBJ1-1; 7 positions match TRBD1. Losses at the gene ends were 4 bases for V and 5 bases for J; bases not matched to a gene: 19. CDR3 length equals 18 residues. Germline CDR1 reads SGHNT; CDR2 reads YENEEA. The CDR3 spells CASSCGAGTVRGMTEAFF. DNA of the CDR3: TGTGCCAGCAGCTGCGGGGCCGGGACAGTTCGCGGGATGACTGAAGCTTTCTTT.

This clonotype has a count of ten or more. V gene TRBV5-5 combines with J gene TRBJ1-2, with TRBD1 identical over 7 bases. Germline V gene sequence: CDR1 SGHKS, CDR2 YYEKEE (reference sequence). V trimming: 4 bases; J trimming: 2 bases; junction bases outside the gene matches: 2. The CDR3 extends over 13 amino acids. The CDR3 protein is CASSPGQNYGYTF. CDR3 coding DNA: TGTGCCAGCAGCCCGGGACAGAACTATGGCTACACCTTC. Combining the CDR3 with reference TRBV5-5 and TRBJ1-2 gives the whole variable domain DAGVTQSPTHLIKTRGQQVTLRCSPISGHKSVSWYQQVLGQGPQFIFQYYEKEERGRGNFPDRFSARQFPNYSSELNVNALLLGDSALYLCASSPGQNYGYTFGSGTRLTVV.

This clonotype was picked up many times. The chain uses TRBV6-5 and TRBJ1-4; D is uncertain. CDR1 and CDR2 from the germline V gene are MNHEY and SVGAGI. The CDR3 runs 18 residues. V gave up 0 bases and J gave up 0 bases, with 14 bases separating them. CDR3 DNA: TGTGCCAGCAGTTACTCCTTAGTGATTTCGGCAACTAATGAAAAACTGTTTTTT. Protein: CASSYSLVISATNEKLFF.

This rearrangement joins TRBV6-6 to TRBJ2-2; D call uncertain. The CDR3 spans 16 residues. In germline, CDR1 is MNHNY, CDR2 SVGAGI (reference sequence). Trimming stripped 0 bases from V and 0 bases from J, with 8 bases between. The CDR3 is CASSYSGRTNTGELFF. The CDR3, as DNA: TGTGCCAGCAGTTACTCCGGACGGACGAACACCGGGGAGCTGTTTTTT.

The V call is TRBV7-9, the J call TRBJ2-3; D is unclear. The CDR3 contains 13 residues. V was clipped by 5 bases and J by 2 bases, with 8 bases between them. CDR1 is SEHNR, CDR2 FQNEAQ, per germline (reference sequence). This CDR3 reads CASSLSITDTQYF. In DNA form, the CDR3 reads TGTGCCAGCAGCCTAAGTATCACAGATACGCAGTATTTT. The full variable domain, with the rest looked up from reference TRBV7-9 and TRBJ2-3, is DTGVSQNPRHKITKRGQNVTFRCDPISEHNRLYWYRQTLGQGPEFLTYFQNEAQLEKSRLLSDRFSAERPKGSFSTLEIQRTEQGDSAMYLCASSLSITDTQYFGPGTRLTVL.

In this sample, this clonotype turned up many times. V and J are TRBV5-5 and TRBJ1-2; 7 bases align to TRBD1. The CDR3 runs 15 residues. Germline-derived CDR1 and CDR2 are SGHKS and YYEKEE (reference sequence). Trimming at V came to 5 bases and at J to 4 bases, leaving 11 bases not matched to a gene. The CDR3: CASSYGWGQFYGYTF. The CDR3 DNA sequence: TGTGCCAGCAGTTATGGATGGGGACAGTTCTATGGCTACACCTTC.

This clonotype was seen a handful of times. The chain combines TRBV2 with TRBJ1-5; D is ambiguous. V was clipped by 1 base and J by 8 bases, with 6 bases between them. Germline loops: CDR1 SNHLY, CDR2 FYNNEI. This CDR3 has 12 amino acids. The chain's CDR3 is CASSEGREPQHF. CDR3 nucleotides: TGTGCCAGCAGTGAAGGGAGGGAGCCCCAGCATTTT.

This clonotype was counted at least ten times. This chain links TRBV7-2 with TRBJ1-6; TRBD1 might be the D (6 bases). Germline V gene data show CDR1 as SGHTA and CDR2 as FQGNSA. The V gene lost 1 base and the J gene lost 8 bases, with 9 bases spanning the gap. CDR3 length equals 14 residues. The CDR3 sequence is CASSLVDSDSPLHF. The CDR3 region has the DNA TGTGCCAGCAGCTTAGTGGACAGTGATTCACCCCTCCACTTT.

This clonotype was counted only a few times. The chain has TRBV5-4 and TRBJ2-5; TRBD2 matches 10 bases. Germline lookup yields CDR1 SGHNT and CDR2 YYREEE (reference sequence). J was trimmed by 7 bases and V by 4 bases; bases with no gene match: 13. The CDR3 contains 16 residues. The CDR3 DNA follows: TGTGCCAGCAGCCGTAGCGGGGGGCCACCCAGTGGGACCCAGTACTTC. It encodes CASSRSGGPPSGTQYF.

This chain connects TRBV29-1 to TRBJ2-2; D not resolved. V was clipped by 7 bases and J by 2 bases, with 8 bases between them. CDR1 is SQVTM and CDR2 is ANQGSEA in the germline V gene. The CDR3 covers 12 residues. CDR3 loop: CSAEINTGELFF. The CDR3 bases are TGCAGCGCCGAAATAAACACCGGGGAGCTGTTTTTT.

The CDR3: CASSLGLAGEVETQYF. The CDR3 DNA reads TGTGCCAGCAGTTTAGGATTAGCGGGGGAGGTAGAGACCCAGTACTTC. J is TRBJ2-5 and V is TRBV12-3 or TRBV12-4; 9 bases align to TRBD2. J was trimmed by 4 bases and V by 1 base; bases with no gene match: 7. The CDR3 runs to 16 residues.

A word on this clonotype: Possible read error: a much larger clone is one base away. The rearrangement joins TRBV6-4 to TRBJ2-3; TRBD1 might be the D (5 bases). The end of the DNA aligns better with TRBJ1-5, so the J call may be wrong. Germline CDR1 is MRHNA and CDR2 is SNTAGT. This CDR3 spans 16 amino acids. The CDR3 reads CASSPGTSGGADTQHF. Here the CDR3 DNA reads TGTGCCAGCAGCCCAGGGACTAGCGGGGGAGCAGATACGCAGCATTTT.

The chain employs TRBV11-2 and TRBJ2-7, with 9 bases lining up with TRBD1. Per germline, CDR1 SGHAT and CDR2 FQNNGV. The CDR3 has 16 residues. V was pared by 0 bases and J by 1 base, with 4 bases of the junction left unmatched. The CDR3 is CASSLEGTGRSYEQYF. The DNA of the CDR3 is TGTGCCAGCAGCTTAGAAGGGACAGGGAGGTCCTACGAGCAGTACTTC.

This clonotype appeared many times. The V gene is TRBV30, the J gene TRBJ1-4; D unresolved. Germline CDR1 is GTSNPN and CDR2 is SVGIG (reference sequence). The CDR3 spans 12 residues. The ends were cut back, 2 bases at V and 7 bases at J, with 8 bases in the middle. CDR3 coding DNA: TGTGCCTGGAGTTCCCAACGTGAAAAACTGTTTTTT. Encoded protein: CAWSSQREKLFF.

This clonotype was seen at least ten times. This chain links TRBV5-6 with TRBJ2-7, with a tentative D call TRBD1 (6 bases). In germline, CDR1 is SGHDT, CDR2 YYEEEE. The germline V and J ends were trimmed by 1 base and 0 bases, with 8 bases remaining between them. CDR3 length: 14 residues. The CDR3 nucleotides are TGTGCCAGCAGCTTGAGGGACAACTCCTACGAGCAGTACTTC. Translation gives CASSLRDNSYEQYF.

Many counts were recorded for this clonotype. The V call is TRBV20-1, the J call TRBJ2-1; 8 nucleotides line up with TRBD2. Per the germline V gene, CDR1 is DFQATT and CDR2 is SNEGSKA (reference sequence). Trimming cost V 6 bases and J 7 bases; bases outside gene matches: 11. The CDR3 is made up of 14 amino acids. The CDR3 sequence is CSAPLPGGLNEQFF. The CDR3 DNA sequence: TGCAGTGCCCCACTTCCGGGGGGGCTTAATGAGCAGTTCTTC.

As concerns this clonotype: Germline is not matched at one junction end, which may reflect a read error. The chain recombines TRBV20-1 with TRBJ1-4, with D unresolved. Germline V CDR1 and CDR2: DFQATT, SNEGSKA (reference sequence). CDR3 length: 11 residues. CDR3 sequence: CSAVHRAVESF. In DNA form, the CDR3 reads TGCAGTGCGGTCCACAGAGCCGTTGAGTCTTTT.

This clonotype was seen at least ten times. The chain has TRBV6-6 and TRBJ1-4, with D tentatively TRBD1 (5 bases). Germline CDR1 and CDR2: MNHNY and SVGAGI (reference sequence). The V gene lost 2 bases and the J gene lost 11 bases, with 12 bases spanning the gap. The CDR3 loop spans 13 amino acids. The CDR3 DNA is TGTGCCAGCAGTTACCCGGACATTGTGAAACTGTTTTTT. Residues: CASSYPDIVKLFF.

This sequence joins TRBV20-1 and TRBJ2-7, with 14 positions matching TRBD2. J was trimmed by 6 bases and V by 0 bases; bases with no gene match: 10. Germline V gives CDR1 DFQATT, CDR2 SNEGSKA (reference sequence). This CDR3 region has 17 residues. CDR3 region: CSARDPRTSGGIGEQYF. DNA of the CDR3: TGCAGTGCTAGAGATCCCAGGACTAGCGGGGGGATCGGCGAGCAGTACTTC.

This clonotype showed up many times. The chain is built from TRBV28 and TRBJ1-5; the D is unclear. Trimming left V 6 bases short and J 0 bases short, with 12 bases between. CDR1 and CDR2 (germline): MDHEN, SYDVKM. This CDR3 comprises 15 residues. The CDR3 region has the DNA TGTGCCAGCAGCTTGGGCTCTAATAGCAATCAGCCCCAGCATTTT. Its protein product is CASSLGSNSNQPQHF.

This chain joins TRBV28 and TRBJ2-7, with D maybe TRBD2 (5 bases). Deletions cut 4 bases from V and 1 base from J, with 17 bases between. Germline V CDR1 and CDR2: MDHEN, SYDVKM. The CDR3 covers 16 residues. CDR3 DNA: TGTGCCAGCAGTTCCCCGAGGGATTCGACATCCTACGAGCAGTACTTC. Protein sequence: CASSSPRDSTSYEQYF.

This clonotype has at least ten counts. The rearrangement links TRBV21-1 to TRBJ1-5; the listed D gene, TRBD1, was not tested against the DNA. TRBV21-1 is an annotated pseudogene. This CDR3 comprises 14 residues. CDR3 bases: TGTGCCAGCAGCCCGGGACCGATGGATCAGCCCCAGCATTTT. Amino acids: CASSPGPMDQPQHF.

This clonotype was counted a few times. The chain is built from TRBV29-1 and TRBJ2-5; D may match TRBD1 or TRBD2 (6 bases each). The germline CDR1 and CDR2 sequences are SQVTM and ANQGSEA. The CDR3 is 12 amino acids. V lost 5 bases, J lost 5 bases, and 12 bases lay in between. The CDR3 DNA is TGCAGCGTTTTAAGGGGGGAGGAGACCCAGTACTTC. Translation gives CSVLRGEETQYF.